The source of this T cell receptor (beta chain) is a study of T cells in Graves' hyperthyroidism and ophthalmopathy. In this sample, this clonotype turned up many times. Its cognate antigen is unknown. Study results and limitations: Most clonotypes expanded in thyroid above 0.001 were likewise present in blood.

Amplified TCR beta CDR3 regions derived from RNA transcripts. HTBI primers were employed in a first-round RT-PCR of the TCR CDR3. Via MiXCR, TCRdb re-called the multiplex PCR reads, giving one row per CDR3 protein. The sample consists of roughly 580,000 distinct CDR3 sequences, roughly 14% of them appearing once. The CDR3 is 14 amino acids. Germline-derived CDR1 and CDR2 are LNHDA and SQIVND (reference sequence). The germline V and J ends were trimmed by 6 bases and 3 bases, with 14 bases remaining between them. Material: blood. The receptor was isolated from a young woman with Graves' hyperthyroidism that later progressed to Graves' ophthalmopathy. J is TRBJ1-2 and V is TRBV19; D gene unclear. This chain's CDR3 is CASRTTPGDYGYTF. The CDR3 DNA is TGTGCCAGTAGGACGACACCCGGGGACTATGGCTACACCTTC.